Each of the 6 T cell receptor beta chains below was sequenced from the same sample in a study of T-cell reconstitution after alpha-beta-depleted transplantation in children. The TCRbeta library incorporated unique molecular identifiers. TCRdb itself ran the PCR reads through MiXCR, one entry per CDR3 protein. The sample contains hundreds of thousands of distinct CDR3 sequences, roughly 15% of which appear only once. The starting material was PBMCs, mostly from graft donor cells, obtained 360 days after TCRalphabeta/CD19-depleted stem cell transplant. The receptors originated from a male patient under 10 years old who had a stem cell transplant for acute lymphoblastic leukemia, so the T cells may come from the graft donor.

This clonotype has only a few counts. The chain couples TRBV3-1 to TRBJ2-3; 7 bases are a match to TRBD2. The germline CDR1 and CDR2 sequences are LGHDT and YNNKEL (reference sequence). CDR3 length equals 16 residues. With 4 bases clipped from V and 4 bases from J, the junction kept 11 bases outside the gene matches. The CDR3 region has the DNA TGTGCCAGCAGCCCCTTTTTAACGGGAGGTCCAGATACGCAGTATTTT. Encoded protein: CASSPFLTGGPDTQYF.

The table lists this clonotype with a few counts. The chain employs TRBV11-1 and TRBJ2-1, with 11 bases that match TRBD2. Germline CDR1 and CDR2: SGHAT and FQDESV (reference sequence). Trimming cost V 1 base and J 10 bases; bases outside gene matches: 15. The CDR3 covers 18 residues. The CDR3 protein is CASSLETWPALAGGEQFF. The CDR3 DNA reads TGTGCCAGCAGCTTAGAGACCTGGCCCGCTCTAGCGGGAGGAGAGCAGTTCTTC.

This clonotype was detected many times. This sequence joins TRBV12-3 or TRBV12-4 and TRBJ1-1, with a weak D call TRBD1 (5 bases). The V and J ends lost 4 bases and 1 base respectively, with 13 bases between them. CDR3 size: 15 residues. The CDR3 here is CASSWDGRRNTEAFF. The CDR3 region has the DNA TGTGCCAGCAGTTGGGACGGCCGCAGGAACACTGAAGCTTTCTTT.

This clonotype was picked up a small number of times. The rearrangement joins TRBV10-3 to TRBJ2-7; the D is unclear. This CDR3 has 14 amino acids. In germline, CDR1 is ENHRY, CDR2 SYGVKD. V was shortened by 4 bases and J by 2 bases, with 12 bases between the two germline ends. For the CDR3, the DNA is TGTGCCATCAGTGGGACGGACCGGCCCTACGAGCAGTACTTC. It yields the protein CAISGTDRPYEQYF.

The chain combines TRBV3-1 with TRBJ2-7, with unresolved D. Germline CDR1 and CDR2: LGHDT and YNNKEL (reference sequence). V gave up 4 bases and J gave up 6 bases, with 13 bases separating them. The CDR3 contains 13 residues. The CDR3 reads CASSPSLDCEQYF. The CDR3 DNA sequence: TGTGCCAGCAGCCCCTCCCTTGACTGCGAGCAGTACTTC.

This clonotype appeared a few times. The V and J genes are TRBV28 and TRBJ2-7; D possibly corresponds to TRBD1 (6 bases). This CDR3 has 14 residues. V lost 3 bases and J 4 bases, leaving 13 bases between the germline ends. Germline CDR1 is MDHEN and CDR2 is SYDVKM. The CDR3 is CASSFIEGEYEQYF. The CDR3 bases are TGTGCCAGCAGTTTCATCGAGGGGGAGTACGAGCAGTACTTC. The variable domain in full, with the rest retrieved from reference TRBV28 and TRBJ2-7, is DVKVTQSSRYLVKRTGEKVFLECVQDMDHENMFWYRQDPGLGLRLIYFSYDVKMKEKGDIPEGYSVSREKKERFSLILESASTNQTSMYLCASSFIEGEYEQYFGPGTRLTVT.